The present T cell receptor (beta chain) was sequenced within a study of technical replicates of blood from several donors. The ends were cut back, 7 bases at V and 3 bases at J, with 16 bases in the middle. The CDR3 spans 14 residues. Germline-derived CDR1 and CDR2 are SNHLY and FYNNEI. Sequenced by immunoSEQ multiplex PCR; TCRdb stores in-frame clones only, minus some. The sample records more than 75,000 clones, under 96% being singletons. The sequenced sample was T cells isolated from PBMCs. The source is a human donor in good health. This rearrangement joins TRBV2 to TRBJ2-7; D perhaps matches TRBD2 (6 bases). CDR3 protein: CASTPGRGNYEQYF. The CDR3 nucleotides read TGTGCCAGCACCCCCGGTCGGGGGAACTACGAGCAGTACTTC.